This TCR beta chain was captured by sequencing in a study of CD8 T cells in ankylosing spondylitis (TCRdb year 2017). Notes on the research overall: T cell receptor beta repertoires were profiled in healthy donors and ankylosing spondylitis patients so that disease-linked TCR variants could be found. The full study cohort comprised 20 to 25 ankylosing spondylitis patients and 85 to 120 healthy donors. Samples of peripheral blood were taken, and for ankylosing spondylitis patients, synovial fluid was collected as well.

The CDR3, from cysteine to phenylalanine, totals 12 residues. The kept DNA is CDR3 alone, 36 bases in frame from the first base. Trimming at the junction amounts to 5 bases on V and 5 bases on J, and the germline ends lie 12 bases apart. The CDR1 and CDR2 encoded by the germline V gene are SQVTM and ANQGSEA. The sequencer listed for this sample is Illumina HiSeq 2500. Quantitative 5'-RACE with molecular barcodes was the method used to prepare the TCR beta libraries. Per the source publication's procedure: To identify disease-linked TCR variants, a new computational method was used, one built on a probabilistic model of VDJ rearrangement. TCRdb trimmed the raw reads at Q25, called clones with MiXCR and kept productive beta chains. Rows are combined by CDR3 protein, so each entry shows the most common genes and DNA. Here the V and J calls rest on TCRdb's processing, not on the authors' analysis. The sample table contains 350,000 to 450,000 distinct CDR3 sequences; only one count was recorded for more than 20% of them. The ten largest clones add up to around 14% of the sample.

This clonotype turned up a few times. Its cognate antigen has yet to be identified. The record has no base qualities; no much larger clone is one base away. Points the paper makes about the study in general: Some TCR beta motif variants had previously been reported in synovial fluid and blood of reactive arthritis patients, which suggested common disease-initiation mechanisms. In peripheral blood, the disease-linked clones were found at relatively low frequencies and had a CD8+ phenotype. According to the report, matched synovial fluid samples from ankylosing spondylitis patients were significantly enriched for the disease-linked clones. A TCR beta motif made up of several highly homologous amino acid variants appeared to be characteristic of blood from ankylosing spondylitis patients.

This TCR was sampled from a male donor with ankylosing spondylitis or in good health (not recorded which). The chain uses TRBV29-1 and TRBJ1-1, with a weak D call of TRBD1 (6 bases match). The sample was blood, either unsorted or a sorted T cell fraction (not recorded which). The DNA is TGCAGCGTTCAACAGGGATTTACTGAAGCTTTCTTT. Its protein is CSVQQGFTEAFF.